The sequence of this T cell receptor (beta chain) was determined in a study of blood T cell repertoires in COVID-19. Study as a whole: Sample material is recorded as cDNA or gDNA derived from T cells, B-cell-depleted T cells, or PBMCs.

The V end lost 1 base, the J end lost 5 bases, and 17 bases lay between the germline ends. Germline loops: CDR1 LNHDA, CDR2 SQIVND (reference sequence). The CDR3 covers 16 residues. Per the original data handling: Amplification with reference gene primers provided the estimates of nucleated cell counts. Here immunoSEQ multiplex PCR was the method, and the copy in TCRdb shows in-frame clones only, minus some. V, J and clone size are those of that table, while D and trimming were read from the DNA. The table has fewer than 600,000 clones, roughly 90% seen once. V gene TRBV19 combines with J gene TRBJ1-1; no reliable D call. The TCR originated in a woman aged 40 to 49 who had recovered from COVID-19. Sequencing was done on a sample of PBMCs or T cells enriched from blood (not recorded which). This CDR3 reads CASSIGREGGRTEAFF. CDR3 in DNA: TGTGCCAGTAGTATAGGTCGAGAGGGAGGAAGGACTGAAGCTTTCTTT.